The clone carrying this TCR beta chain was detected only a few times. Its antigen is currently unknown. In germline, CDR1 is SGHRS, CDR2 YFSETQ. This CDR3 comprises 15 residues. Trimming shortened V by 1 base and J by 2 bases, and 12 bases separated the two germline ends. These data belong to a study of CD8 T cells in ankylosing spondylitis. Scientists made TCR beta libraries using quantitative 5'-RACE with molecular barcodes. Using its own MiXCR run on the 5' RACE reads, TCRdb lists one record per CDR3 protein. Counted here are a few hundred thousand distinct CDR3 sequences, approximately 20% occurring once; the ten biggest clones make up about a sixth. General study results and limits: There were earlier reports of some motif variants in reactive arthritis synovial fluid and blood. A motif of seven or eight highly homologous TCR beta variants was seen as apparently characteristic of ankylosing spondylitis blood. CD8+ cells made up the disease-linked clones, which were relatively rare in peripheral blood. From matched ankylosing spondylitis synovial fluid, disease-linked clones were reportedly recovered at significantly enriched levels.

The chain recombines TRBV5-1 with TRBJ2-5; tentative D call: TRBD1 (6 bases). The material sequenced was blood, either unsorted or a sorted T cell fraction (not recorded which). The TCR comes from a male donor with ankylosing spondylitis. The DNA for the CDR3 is TGCGCCAGCAGCTTGTTAGGACAGCTACAAGAGACCCAGTACTTC. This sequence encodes CASSLLGQLQETQYF. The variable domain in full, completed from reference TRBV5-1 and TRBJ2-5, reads KAGVTQTPRYLIKTRGQQVTLSCSPISGHRSVSWYQQTPGQGLQFLFEYFSETQRNKGNFPGRFSGRQFSNSRSEMNVSTLELGDSALYLCASSLLGQLQETQYFGPGTRLLVL.